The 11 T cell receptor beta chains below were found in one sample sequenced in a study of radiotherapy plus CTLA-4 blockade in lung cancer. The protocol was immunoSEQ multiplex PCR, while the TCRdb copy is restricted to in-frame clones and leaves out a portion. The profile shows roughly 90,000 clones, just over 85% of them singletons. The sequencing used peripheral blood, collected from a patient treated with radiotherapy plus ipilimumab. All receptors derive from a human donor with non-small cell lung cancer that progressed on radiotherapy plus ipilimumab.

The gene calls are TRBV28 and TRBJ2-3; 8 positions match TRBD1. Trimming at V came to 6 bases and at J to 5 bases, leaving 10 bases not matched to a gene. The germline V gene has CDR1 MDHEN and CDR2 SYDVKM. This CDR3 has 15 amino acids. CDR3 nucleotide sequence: TGTGCCAGCAGAGGGGGAGGACAGGGAGTAGATACGCAGTATTTT. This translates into CASRGGGQGVDTQYF.

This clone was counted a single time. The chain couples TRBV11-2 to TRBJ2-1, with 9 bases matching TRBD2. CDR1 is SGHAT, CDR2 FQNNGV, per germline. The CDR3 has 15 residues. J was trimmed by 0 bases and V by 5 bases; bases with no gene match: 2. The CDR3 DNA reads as TGTGCCAGCAGCCGGGGACTAGCCTCCTACAATGAGCAGTTCTTC. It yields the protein CASSRGLASYNEQFF.

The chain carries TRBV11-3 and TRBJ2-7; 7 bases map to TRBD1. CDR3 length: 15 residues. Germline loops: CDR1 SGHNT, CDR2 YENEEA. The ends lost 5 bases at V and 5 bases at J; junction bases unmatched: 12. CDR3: CASSALRDSGHEQYF. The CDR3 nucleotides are TGTGCCAGCAGCGCCCTCAGGGACAGCGGCCACGAGCAGTACTTC.

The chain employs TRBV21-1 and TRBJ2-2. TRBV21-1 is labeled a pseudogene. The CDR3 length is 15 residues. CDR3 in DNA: TGTGCCAGCAGCAAAGCGCTTAGGGACACCGGGGAGCTGTTTTTT. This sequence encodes CASSKALRDTGELFF.

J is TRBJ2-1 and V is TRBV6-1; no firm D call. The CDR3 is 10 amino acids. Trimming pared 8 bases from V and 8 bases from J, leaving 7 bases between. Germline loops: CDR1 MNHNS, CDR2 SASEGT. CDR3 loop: CASDGYEQFF. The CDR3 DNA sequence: TGTGCCAGCGACGGATATGAGCAGTTCTTC.

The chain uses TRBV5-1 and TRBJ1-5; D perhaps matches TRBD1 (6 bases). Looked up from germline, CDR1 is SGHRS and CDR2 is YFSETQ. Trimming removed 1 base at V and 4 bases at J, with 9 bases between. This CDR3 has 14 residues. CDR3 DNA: TGCGCCAGCAGCTTGAAAGGGGGAAATCAGCCCCAGCATTTT. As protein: CASSLKGGNQPQHF.

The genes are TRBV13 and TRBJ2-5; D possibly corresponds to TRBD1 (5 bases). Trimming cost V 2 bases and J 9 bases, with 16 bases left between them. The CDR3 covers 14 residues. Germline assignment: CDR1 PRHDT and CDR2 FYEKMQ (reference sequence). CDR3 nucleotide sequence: TGTGCCAGCAGCTTAAAGCTGTGGGTAGGGGCCCAGTACTTC. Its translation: CASSLKLWVGAQYF.

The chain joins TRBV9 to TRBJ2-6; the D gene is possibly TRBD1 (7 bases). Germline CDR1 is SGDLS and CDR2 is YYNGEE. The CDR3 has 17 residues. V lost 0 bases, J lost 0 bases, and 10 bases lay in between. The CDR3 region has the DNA TGTGCCAGCAGCGTAGCAGGGGGGACCTCTGGGGCCAACGTCCTGACTTTC. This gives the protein CASSVAGGTSGANVLTF. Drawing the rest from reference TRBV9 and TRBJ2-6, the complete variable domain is DSGVTQTPKHLITATGQRVTLRCSPRSGDLSVYWYQQSLDQGLQFLIQYYNGEERAKGNILERFSAQQFPDLHSELNLSSLELGDSALYFCASSVAGGTSGANVLTFGAGSRLTVL.

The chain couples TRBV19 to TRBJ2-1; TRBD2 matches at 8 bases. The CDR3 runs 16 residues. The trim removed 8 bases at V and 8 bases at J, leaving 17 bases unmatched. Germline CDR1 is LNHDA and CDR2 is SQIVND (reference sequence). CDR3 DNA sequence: TGTGCCAGTGGAAGGTCCAGCGGGAGAGGGTCCTATGAGCAGTTCTTC. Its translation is CASGRSSGRGSYEQFF.

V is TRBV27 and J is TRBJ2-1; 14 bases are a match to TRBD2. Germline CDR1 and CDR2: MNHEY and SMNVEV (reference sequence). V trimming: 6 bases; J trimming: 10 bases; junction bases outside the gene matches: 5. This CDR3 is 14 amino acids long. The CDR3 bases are TGTGCCAGCAGGGGACTAGCGGGAGCTGGGGAGCAGTTCTTC. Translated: CASRGLAGAGEQFF.

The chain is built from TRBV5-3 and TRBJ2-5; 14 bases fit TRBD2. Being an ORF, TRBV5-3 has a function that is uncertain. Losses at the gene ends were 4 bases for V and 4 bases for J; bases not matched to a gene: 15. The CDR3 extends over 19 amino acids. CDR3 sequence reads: CARSKGLAGETRTRETQYF. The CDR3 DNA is TGTGCCAGAAGCAAGGGACTAGCGGGAGAAACTAGAACTCGAGAGACCCAGTACTTC.